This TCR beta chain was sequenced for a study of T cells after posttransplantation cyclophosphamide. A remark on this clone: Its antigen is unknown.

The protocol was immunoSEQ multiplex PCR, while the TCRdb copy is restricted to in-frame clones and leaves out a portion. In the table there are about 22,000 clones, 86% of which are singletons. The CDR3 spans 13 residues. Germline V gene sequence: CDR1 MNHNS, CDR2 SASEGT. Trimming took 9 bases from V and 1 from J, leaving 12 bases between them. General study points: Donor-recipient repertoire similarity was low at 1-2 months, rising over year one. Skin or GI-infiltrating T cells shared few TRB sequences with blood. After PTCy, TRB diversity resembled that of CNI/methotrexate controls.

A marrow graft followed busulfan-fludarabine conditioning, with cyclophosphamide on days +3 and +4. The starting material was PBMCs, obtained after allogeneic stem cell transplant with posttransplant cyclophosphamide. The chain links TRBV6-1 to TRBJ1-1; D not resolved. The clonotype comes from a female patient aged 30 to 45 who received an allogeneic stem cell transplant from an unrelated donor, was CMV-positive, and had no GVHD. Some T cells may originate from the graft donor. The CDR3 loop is CASFLLPNTEAFF. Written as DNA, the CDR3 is TGTGCCAGTTTTCTTCTTCCGAACACTGAAGCTTTCTTT.